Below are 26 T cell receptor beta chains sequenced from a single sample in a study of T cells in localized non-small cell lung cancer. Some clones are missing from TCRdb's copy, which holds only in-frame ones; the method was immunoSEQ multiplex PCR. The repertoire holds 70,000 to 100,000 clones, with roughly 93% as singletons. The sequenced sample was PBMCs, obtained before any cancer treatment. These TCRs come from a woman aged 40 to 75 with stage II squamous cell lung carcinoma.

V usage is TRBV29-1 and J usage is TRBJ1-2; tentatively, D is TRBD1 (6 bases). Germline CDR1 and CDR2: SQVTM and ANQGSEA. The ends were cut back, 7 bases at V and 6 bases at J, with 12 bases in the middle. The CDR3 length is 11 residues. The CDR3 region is CSALDSDGYTF. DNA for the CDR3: TGCAGCGCTCTGGACAGTGATGGCTACACCTTC.

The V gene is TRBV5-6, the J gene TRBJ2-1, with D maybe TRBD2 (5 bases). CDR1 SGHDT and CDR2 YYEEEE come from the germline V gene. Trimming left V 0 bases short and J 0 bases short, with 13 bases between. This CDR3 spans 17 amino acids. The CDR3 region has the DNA TGTGCCAGCAGCTTGGGGAAAATAGGGAGCTCCTACAATGAGCAGTTCTTC. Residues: CASSLGKIGSSYNEQFF.

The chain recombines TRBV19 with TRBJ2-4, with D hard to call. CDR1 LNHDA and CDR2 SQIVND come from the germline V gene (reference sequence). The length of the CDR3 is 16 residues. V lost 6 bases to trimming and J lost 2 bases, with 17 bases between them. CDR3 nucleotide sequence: TGTGCCAGTAGCCTAACCACACAGCGCCCCAAAAACATTCAGTACTTC. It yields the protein CASSLTTQRPKNIQYF.

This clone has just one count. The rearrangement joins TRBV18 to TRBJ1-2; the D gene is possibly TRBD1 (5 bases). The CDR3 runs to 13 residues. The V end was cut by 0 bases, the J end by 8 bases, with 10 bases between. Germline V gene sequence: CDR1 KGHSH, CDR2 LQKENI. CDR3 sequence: CASSPPWDDGYTF. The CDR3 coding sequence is TGTGCCAGCTCACCACCATGGGACGACGGCTACACCTTC.

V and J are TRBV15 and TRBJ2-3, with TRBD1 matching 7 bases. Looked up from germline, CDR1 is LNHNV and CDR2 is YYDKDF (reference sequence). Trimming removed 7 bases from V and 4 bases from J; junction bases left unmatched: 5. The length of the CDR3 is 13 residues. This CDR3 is CATKRGGADTQYF. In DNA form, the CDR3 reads TGTGCCACCAAGCGAGGGGGCGCAGATACGCAGTATTTT.

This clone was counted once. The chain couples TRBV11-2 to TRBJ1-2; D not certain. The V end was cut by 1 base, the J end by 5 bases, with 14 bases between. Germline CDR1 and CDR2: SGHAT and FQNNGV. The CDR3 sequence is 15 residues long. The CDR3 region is CASSLGPRGGYGYTF. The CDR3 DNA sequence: TGTGCCAGCAGCTTAGGGCCCCGGGGAGGGTATGGCTACACCTTC.

CDR3 nucleotides: TGCAGCGTCCGGGACAGACCCTACGAGCAGTACTTC. Translation: CSVRDRPYEQYF. The rearrangement uses TRBV29-1 and TRBJ2-7, with TRBD1 matching 7 bases. V lost 6 bases and J lost 2; bases outside the gene matches: 4. The germline V gene has CDR1 SQVTM and CDR2 ANQGSEA. CDR3 length: 12 residues.

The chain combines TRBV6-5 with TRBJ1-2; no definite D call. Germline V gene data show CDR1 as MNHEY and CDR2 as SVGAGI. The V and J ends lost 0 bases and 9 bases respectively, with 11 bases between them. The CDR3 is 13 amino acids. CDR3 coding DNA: TGTGCCAGCAGTTACTCGACGCCCGGGAGCTACACCTTC. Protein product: CASSYSTPGSYTF.

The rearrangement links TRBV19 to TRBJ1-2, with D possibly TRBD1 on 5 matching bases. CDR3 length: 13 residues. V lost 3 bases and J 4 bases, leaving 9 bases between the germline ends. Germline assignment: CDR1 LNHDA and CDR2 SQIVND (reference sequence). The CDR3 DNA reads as TGTGCCAGTAGTATCGCAGGGTCCTATGGCTACACCTTC. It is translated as CASSIAGSYGYTF.

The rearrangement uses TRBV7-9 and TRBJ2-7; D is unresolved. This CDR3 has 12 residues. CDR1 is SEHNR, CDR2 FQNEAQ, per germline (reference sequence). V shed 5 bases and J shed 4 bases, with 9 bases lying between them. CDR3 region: CASSRDGYEQYF. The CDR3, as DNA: TGTGCCAGCAGCAGAGACGGGTACGAGCAGTACTTC.

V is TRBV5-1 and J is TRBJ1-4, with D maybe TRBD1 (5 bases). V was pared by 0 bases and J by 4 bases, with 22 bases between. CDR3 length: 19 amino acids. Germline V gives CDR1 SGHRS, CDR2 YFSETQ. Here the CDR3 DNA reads TGCGCCAGCAGCTTGGGATTAGGGTTTAACGGTCAGGGTAATGAAAAACTGTTTTTT. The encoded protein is CASSLGLGFNGQGNEKLFF.

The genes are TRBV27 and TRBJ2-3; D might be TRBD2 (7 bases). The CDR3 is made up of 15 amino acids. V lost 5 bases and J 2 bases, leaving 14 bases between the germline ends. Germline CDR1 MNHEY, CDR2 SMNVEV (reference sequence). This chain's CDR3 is CASSQGRGFTDTQYF. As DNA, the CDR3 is TGTGCCAGCAGTCAGGGGCGGGGGTTCACAGATACGCAGTATTTT.

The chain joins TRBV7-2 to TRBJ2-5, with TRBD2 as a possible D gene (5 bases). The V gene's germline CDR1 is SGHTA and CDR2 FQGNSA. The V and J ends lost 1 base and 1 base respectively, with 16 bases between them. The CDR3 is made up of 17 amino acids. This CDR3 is CASSLGWTERIQETQYF. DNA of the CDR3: TGTGCCAGCAGCTTAGGCTGGACTGAGCGGATCCAAGAGACCCAGTACTTC. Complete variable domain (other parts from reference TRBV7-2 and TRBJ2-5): GAGVSQSPSNKVTEKGKDVELRCDPISGHTALYWYRQSLGQGLEFLIYFQGNSAPDKSGLPSDRFSAERTGGSVSTLTIQRTQQEDSAVYLCASSLGWTERIQETQYFGPGTRLLVL.

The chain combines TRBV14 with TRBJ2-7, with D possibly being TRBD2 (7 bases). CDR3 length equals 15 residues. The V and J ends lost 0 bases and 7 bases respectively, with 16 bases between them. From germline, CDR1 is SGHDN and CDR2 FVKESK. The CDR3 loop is CASSQEGGRAGEQYF. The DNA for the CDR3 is TGTGCCAGCAGCCAAGAGGGGGGGCGAGCAGGGGAGCAGTACTTC.

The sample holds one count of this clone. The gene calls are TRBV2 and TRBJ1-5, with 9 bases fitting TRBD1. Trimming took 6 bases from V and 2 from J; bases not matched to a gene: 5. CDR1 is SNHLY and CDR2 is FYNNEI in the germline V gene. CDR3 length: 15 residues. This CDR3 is CASRGQGVGNQPQHF. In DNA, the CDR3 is TGTGCCAGCAGGGGACAGGGAGTGGGCAATCAGCCCCAGCATTTT.

The CDR3 nucleotides are TGTGCCAGCAGCCCACAATTAGCGGGAGGTAACAATGAGCAGTTCTTC. Translated, it gives CASSPQLAGGNNEQFF. This chain connects TRBV9 to TRBJ2-1, with 10 positions matching TRBD2. Trimming removed 4 bases from V and 5 bases from J; junction bases left unmatched: 9. Germline V lookup: CDR1 SGDLS, CDR2 YYNGEE. The CDR3 totals 16 residues. Filled out from reference TRBV9 and TRBJ2-1, the complete variable domain reads DSGVTQTPKHLITATGQRVTLRCSPRSGDLSVYWYQQSLDQGLQFLIQYYNGEERAKGNILERFSAQQFPDLHSELNLSSLELGDSALYFCASSPQLAGGNNEQFFGPGTRLTVL.

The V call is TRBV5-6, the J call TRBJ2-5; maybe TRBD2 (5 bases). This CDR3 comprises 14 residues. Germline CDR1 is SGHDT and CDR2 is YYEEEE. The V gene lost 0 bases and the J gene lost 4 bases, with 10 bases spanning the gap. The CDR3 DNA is TGTGCCAGCAGCTTGGTGGGAGTCCCAGAGACCCAGTACTTC. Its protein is CASSLVGVPETQYF. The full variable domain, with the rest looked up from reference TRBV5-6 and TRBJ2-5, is DAGVTQSPTHLIKTRGQQVTLRCSPKSGHDTVSWYQQALGQGPQFIFQYYEEEERQRGNFPDRFSGHQFPNYSSELNVNALLLGDSALYLCASSLVGVPETQYFGPGTRLLVL.

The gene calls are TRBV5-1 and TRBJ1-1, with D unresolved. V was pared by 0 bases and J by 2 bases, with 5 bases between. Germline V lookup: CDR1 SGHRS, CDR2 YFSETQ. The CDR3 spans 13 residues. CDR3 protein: CASSLADNTEAFF. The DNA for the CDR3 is TGCGCCAGCAGCTTGGCGGATAACACTGAAGCTTTCTTT.

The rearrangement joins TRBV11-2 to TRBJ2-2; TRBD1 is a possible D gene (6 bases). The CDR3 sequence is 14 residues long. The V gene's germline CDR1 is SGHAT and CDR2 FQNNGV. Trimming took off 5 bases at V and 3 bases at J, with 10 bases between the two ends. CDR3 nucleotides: TGTGCCAGCAGCAGACAGGAGGACACCGGGGAGCTGTTTTTT. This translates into CASSRQEDTGELFF.

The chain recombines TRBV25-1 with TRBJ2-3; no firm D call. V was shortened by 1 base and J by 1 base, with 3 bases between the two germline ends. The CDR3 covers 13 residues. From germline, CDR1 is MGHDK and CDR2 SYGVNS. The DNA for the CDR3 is TGTGCCAGCAGTGAATCAGGCACAGATACGCAGTATTTT. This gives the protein CASSESGTDTQYF.

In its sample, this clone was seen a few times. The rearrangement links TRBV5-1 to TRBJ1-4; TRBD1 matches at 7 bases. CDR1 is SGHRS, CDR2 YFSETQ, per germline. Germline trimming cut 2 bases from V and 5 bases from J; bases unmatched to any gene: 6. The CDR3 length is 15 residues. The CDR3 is CASSLTGTANEKLFF. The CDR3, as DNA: TGCGCCAGCAGCTTAACCGGGACAGCGAATGAAAAACTGTTTTTT.

The chain's CDR3 is CASSQTGTHIDYEQYF. The DNA of the CDR3 is TGCGCCAGCAGCCAAACCGGGACTCACATAGACTACGAGCAGTACTTC. The genes are TRBV4-1 and TRBJ2-7; weak D call: TRBD2 (6 bases). Trimming stripped 2 bases from V and 3 bases from J, with 17 bases between. There are 16 residues in the CDR3. Germline values: CDR1 MGHRA, CDR2 YSYEKL.

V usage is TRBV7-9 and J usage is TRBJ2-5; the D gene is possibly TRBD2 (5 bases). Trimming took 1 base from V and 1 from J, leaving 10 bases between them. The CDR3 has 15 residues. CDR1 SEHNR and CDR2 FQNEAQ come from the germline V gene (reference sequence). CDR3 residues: CASSLDGMLQETQYF. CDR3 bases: TGTGCCAGCAGCTTAGACGGGATGCTCCAAGAGACCCAGTACTTC.

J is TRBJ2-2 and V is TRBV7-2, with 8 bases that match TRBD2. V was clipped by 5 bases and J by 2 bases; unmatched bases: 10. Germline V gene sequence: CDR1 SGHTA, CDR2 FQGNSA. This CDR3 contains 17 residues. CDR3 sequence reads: CASSRSASGSNTGELFF. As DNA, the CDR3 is TGTGCCAGCAGCCGCTCGGCCAGCGGGAGTAACACCGGGGAGCTGTTTTTT.

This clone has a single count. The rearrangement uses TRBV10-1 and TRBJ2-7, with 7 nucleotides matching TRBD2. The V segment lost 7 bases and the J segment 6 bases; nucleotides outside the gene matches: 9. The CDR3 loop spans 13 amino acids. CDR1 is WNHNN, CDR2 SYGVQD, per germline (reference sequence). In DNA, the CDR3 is TGCGCCAGCAATCCGTCGGGGGGAGCCGAGCAGTACTTC. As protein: CASNPSGGAEQYF.

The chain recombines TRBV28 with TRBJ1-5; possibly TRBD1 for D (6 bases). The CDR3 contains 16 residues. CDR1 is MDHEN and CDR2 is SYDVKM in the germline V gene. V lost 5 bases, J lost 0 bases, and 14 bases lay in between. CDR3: CASSPLTGFSNQPQHF. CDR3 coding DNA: TGTGCCAGCAGTCCCTTGACAGGATTTAGCAATCAGCCCCAGCATTTT.